This T cell receptor (beta chain) originates from a study of cytomegalovirus exposure and HLA in healthy donors. Study-wide findings and caveats: By HLA locus, TCR association rates varied in a later analysis, with DRB1 showing the most and HLA-C the fewest.

Healthy bone marrow donors made up the donor group. Details on this clone: Its antigen remains unidentified.

PCR was performed using 60 Vbeta and 13 Jbeta primers. Only in-frame clones appear in the TCRdb table, and some are missing; sequencing was by immunoSEQ multiplex PCR. The data contain 150,000 to 200,000 clones, around four fifths of them singletons. The sample consisted of PBMCs. This clonotype originated in a man younger than 35 in good health and CMV-seropositive.

CDR3 coding DNA: TGTGCCAGCAGCGTAGAGGGACAGGGTATCCACGAGCAGTACTTC. It is translated as CASSVEGQGIHEQYF. The genes are TRBV9 and TRBJ2-7; 9 bases line up with TRBD1. CDR1 and CDR2 (germline): SGDLS, YYNGEE. V dropped 0 bases and J dropped 5; count of bases not matched to a gene: 6. The CDR3 is made up of 15 amino acids.